The source of this T cell receptor beta chain is a study of blood T cell repertoires in COVID-19. Overall study context: Donors in the United States, Italy and Spain gave samples during acute or convalescent COVID-19.

Only in-frame clones appear in the TCRdb table, and some are missing; sequencing was by immunoSEQ multiplex PCR. The sample has some 200,000 clones; 80% to 90% are singletons. Before being deemed recovered, Cohort 3 donors had two negative PCRs, clearance, or symptom resolution. With 1 base removed from V and 1 base from J, the gap between germline ends came to 9 bases. CDR3 length: 15 amino acids. Per germline, CDR1 SEHNR and CDR2 FQNEAQ (reference sequence). This rearrangement joins TRBV7-9 to TRBJ2-3, with D perhaps matching TRBD1 (5 bases). The origin of this receptor is a man in his forties who had recovered from COVID-19. Sequenced: PBMCs or T cells enriched from blood (not recorded which). The CDR3 here is CASSLDGARTDTQYF. The CDR3 DNA sequence: TGTGCCAGCAGCTTAGATGGGGCCCGCACAGATACGCAGTATTTT.